The sequence of this TCR beta chain was determined in a study of blood T cell repertoires in COVID-19 (TCRdb year 2020). Turning to the overall study: Samples covering the acute and convalescent phases of COVID-19 were provided by collaborators in the United States, Italy and Spain. The material from the prospective study consisted of cDNA or gDNA derived from T cells, B-cell-depleted T cells, or PBMCs. Deeply sampled blood TCRbeta repertoires from subjects exposed to, actively infected with, or recovered from COVID-19 were included in the dataset. The repertoires were released in a freely available public database meant as a resource for research on the immune response to SARS-CoV-2. Samples came from the ongoing ImmuneRACE study (first 160 participants) plus 1,254 subjects from 6 global collaborators. Nearly every sample came with metadata listing a de-identified subject ID, COVID-19 status, age in years and sex. HLA class I and class II types, where available, came from metadata supplied by the sample provider rather than from assay-based typing.

To note about this clone: The specificity of this receptor is unknown. Per-base qualities were not stored, and no clone one base away is much larger.

TCRbeta CDR3 regions were amplified from genomic DNA using the immunoSEQ Assay, a bias-controlled multiplex PCR. In the authors' own workflow: The number of nucleated cells in each sample was estimated by amplification of reference gene primers within the assay. To quantify the absolute abundance of each unique TCRbeta CDR3 rearrangement, sequence reads were collapsed and filtered. For each sample, productive Simpson clonality was calculated as the square root of Simpson's diversity index over productive rearrangements. This is the immuneACCESS table as TCRdb keeps it, with only in-frame sequences that have V and J called. A part of the clones is gone; compared with another copy, unresolved V genes explain less than half, and the rest is unexplained. V and J calls and clone size are those listed in that table; D and trimming were worked out from the DNA. The sample has about 250,000 clones on record, roughly nine tenths of them singletons. The ten largest clonotypes hold about 0.94% of the sample.

What the research found in general, with its limitations: The amount of clinical and demographic metadata varied by source and participant and was provided uncurated.

CDR3 length: 15 amino acids, cysteine to phenylalanine. Only CDR3 DNA is held: 45 bases, read in frame from base 1. Relative to germline, V is missing 5 bases and J is missing 6 bases, with 8 bases of the junction outside any gene match. The CDR1 and CDR2 encoded by the germline V gene are MNHEY and SVGAGI. A second Seattle source provided samples from volunteer blood donors who had recovered from COVID-19. Collaborating institutions collected whole blood in K2EDTA tubes following their own protocols. For TCRbeta analysis, collaborator samples were shipped as frozen whole blood, as isolated PBMCs, or as DNA extracted from either sample type.

The receptor was isolated from a middle-aged woman who had recovered from COVID-19. The source material was peripheral blood. The sequence links TRBV6-5 to TRBJ1-5; 9 central bases correspond to TRBD1. Here the CDR3 is given as CASSPTGGLGQPQHF. The sequence in DNA is TGTGCCAGCAGTCCTACAGGGGGCTTAGGTCAGCCCCAGCATTTT.